This T cell receptor (beta chain) was recorded in a study of CD8 T cells in Susac syndrome. Study findings and constraints: That the number of individuals in its TCR sequencing and HLA analysis was relatively small was acknowledged by the study.

V gave up 5 bases and J gave up 0 bases, with 7 bases separating them. This CDR3 is built from 12 residues. Germline CDR1 SQVTM, CDR2 ANQGSEA. Sequencing targeted TCR beta in blood CD8+ and CD4+ T cells. Treatment-naive patients with stable or active relapsing-remitting disease were the multiple sclerosis controls. For this clonotype: Its cognate antigen is unknown.

The RNA input was roughly 0.5 to 1 ug, and it was reverse transcribed with random hexamers. Amplification of TCR beta CDR3 spanned 54 Vbeta and 13 Jbeta via immunoSEQ multiplex PCR. TCRdb reanalysed the immunoSEQ multiplex PCR reads using MiXCR and keeps one entry per CDR3 protein. Among 150,000 to 200,000 distinct CDR3 sequences, 95% were seen once, and the ten largest hold about 0.16%. The sequenced sample was CD8+ T cells from PBMCs. The chain carries TRBV29-1 and TRBJ1-1, with D hard to call. The clonotype was recovered from a human donor with multiple sclerosis. The CDR3 coding sequence is TGCAGCGTTACCCGGTTGAACACTGAAGCTTTCTTT. It translates to CSVTRLNTEAFF. Supplemented by reference TRBV29-1 and TRBJ1-1, the full variable domain reads SAVISQKPSRDICQRGTSLTIQCQVDSQVTMMFWYRQQPGQSLTLIATANQGSEATYESGFVIDKFPISRPNLTFSTLTVSNMSPEDSSIYLCSVTRLNTEAFFGQGTRLTVV.